This TCR beta chain originates from a study of glioma-infiltrating T cells (dated by TCRdb to the mid-2010s). Study-level background: Glioma tissue, non-neoplastic brain tissue and matched peripheral blood mononuclear cells were used as sources from which TCR alpha- and beta-chain repertoires were sequenced. To gauge divergence between tissue and blood T-cell populations, every tissue-infiltrating repertoire was compared against the peripheral blood repertoire from the same patient. The paired cohort was made up of three low-grade glioma patients, about 8 primary glioblastoma patients and three non-glioma patients who contributed non-neoplastic brain tissue. Overall study outcomes, separate from this receptor: Very few CDR3 sequences were found to be shared between tissue and blood, and this scarcity was attributed to high CDR3 diversity and limited sampling. In non-neoplastic patients, VJ-independent divergence between tissue and blood fell below expectation, whereas in all gliomas, and especially in low-grade gliomas, the divergence rose above expectation. Small numbers underpinned the group comparisons: 8 or 9 glioblastoma patients, three low-grade glioma patients and three non-neoplastic patients.

The iRepertoire nested amplicon-rescue multiplex PCR (arm-PCR) platform was used to amplify TCR alpha and beta CDR3 regions from RNA. One-step reverse transcription and amplification used roughly 95-450 ng of tissue mRNA or PBMC total RNA as input. Following bead purification, Illumina adapters were added by a secondary multiplex PCR, and the libraries were gel-purified between 200 and 400 bp. The libraries contained internal 6-nucleotide barcodes that were used for demultiplexing. Sequencing of libraries was performed on an Illumina MiSeq with 2x220 or 2x250 nucleotide paired-end reads. On the authors' methods: Paired reads were merged with FLASH 1.2.11 and aligned to the GRCh37 human genome with BWA-MEM before extracting TRA and TRB reads. An IMGT-derived reference of cassette sequences and CDR3 motifs, with pseudogenes included, was used for V and J assignment. Reads were translated in three frames, and productive CDR3s were defined as those with a C...FGXG motif and no stop codons. Clonotypes were defined as unique combinations of V-J cassette pair and CDR3 amino acid sequence. Filtering of reads was based on Hamming distance, with the threshold set by the sequence error rate of each sample in mapped regions. In-frame beta chains were kept once TCRdb had trimmed the public reads at Q25 with fastp and called clones with MiXCR. Merged by CDR3 protein, the rows form single entries marked with the most common genes and DNA. TCRdb, not the authors, supplied the V and J calls. This sample gives 100,000 to 150,000 distinct CDR3 sequences in total; around a quarter of them show up just once. Of the sample, over 25% is held by the ten largest clones.

The CDR3 spans 15 residues, from the cysteine through the phenylalanine. The kept DNA is CDR3 alone, 45 bases in frame from the first base. V is cut by 7 bases and J by 1 base, and the space between the germline ends is 13 bases. Via the germline V gene, CDR1 is MNHNS and CDR2 SASEGT. As regards this clonotype: No cognate antigen has been identified for it. This clone may be a read error of a much larger clone one base away.

The origin of this receptor is a human donor with low-grade glioma or glioblastoma, undergoing nonglioma brain surgery, or in good health (not recorded which). Recombination linked TRBV6-1 to TRBJ2-2; a weak D assignment points to TRBD1 (6 bases agree). The sample was glioma tissue, nonneoplastic brain tissue, or PBMCs (not recorded which). The DNA sequence follows: TGTGCCAGCACGGTCCAAGGGGGGAACACCGGGGAGCTGTTTTTT. It codes for CASTVQGGNTGELFF.